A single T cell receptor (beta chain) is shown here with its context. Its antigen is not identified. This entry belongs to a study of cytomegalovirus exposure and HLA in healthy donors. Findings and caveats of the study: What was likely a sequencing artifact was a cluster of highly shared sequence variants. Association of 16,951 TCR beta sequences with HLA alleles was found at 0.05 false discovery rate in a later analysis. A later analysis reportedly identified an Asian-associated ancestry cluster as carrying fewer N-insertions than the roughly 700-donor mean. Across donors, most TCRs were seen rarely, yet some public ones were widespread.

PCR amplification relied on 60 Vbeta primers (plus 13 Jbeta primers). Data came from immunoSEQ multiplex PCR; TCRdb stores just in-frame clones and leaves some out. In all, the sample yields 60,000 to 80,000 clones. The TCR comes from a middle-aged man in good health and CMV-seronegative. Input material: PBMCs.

The CDR3 coding sequence is TGTGCCTGGAACAGGGGATCTGGGGCCAACGTCCTGACTTTC. Translation gives CAWNRGSGANVLTF. The V call is TRBV30, the J call TRBJ2-6, with 7 bases matching TRBD1. Trimming at V came to 4 bases and at J to 1 base, leaving 1 base not matched to a gene. The CDR3 is 14 amino acids. CDR1 is GTSNPN and CDR2 is SVGIG in the germline V gene (reference sequence).